Each of the 20 T cell receptor beta chains below was sequenced from the same sample in a study of shared clonotypes between healthy human individuals. Clones were read by immunoSEQ multiplex PCR, and TCRdb kept only the in-frame ones, dropping some. The data contain approximately 2,000,000 clones, just under 95% of them singletons. The sequenced material came from naive CD4+ T cells from PBMCs. The sample's subset: CD45RA+ positively selected. The receptors here all came from a man aged 18 to 29 in good health. Some clones in this sample may be carry-over from other donors' samples.

The rearrangement links TRBV5-5 to TRBJ1-2; 7 nucleotides match TRBD1. The CDR3 covers 13 residues. Germline V gives CDR1 SGHKS, CDR2 YYEKEE (reference sequence). J lost 5 bases, V lost 9 bases, and 10 bases had no gene match. The CDR3 DNA follows: TGTGCCACCGAGACAGGGCTTGGTTATGGCTACACCTTC. This codes for CATETGLGYGYTF.

The chain recombines TRBV19 with TRBJ2-7; 8 bases align to TRBD2. The germline V gene encodes CDR1 LNHDA and CDR2 SQIVND (reference sequence). V lost 7 bases, J lost 6 bases, and 11 bases stayed unmatched. The CDR3 loop spans 14 amino acids. CDR3 amino acids: CASKDGLALSEQYF. In DNA form, the CDR3 reads TGTGCCAGTAAGGATGGACTAGCTTTATCCGAGCAGTACTTC.

The chain joins TRBV6-5 to TRBJ2-5; no clear D. Trimming took off 4 bases at V and 0 bases at J, with 6 bases between the two ends. Germline V gene lookup returns CDR1 MNHEY and CDR2 SVGAGI. This CDR3 is built from 13 residues. CDR3 sequence: CASSFDHQETQYF. CDR3 sequence (DNA): TGTGCCAGCAGTTTTGACCACCAAGAGACCCAGTACTTC.

J is TRBJ2-7 and V is TRBV7-2; TRBD2 aligns across 7 bases. J lost 3 bases, V lost 0 bases, and 8 bases had no gene match. The germline CDR1 and CDR2 sequences are SGHTA and FQGNSA. This CDR3 contains 16 residues. The CDR3 sequence is CASSLAGGTGFYEQYF. In nucleotides, the CDR3 is TGTGCCAGCAGCTTAGCGGGAGGGACGGGGTTCTACGAGCAGTACTTC.

The genes are TRBV28 and TRBJ2-7; D gene unclear. Germline CDR1 reads MDHEN; CDR2 reads SYDVKM. Trimming took 3 bases from V and 1 from J, leaving 16 bases between them. The CDR3 length is 16 residues. The CDR3 coding sequence is TGTGCCAGCAGTTTTGTGTGGAGATCTGGGTCCTACGAGCAGTACTTC. Amino acid sequence: CASSFVWRSGSYEQYF.

In nucleotides, the CDR3 is TGCGCCAGCGTCTCGAGGGCAGATGCTTACAATGAGCAGTTCTTC. Protein product: CASVSRADAYNEQFF. The V call is TRBV4-1, the J call TRBJ2-1, with TRBD2 as a possible D gene (5 bases). The CDR3 length is 15 residues. The germline gives CDR1 MGHRA, CDR2 YSYEKL. The V end lost 8 bases, the J end lost 4 bases, and 18 bases lay between the germline ends.

This chain links TRBV29-1 with TRBJ2-1, with 7 nucleotides matching TRBD1. Germline V CDR1 and CDR2: SQVTM, ANQGSEA. The CDR3 length is 18 residues. V shed 3 bases, J shed 0 bases, and the junction held 14 bases outside the gene matches. CDR3 loop: CSVDLVGVGQRSYNEQFF. In DNA form, the CDR3 reads TGCAGCGTTGATCTTGTCGGTGTGGGACAGCGCTCCTACAATGAGCAGTTCTTC.

V usage is TRBV7-2 and J usage is TRBJ2-3, with 11 bases aligning to TRBD2. The CDR3 contains 14 residues. After removal of 4 bases from V and 5 bases from J, the junction contained 2 bases not matched to a gene. Germline lookup yields CDR1 SGHTA and CDR2 FQGNSA. The CDR3 protein is CASSSGTSGDTQYF. In DNA form, the CDR3 reads TGTGCCAGCAGCTCCGGGACTAGCGGAGATACGCAGTATTTT. Full variable domain (outside the CDR3, taken from reference TRBV7-2 and TRBJ2-3): GAGVSQSPSNKVTEKGKDVELRCDPISGHTALYWYRQSLGQGLEFLIYFQGNSAPDKSGLPSDRFSAERTGGSVSTLTIQRTQQEDSAVYLCASSSGTSGDTQYFGPGTRLTVL.

This clone has more than one count but fewer than ten. This CDR3 is CASSIRVDTEAFF. The CDR3 DNA reads as TGTGCCAGTAGTATTCGGGTGGACACTGAAGCTTTCTTT. The chain uses TRBV19 and TRBJ1-1; D is unclear. The CDR3 loop spans 13 amino acids. V lost 3 bases, J lost 3 bases, and 8 bases lay in between. Germline lookup yields CDR1 LNHDA and CDR2 SQIVND (reference sequence).

The rearrangement links TRBV9 to TRBJ1-2, with no clear D. This CDR3 spans 13 amino acids. Per the germline V gene, CDR1 is SGDLS and CDR2 is YYNGEE. Trimming cost V 4 bases and J 2 bases, with 9 bases left between them. The CDR3 DNA reads TGTGCCAGCAGCCCTAACCAAAACTATGGCTACACCTTC. Translation: CASSPNQNYGYTF.

This chain uses TRBV7-2 with TRBJ2-7; no firm D call. Germline CDR1 SGHTA, CDR2 FQGNSA. This CDR3 is 14 amino acids long. Between the trimmed V and J ends, which lost 2 bases and 2 bases, there was a span of 10 bases. The CDR3 nucleotides read TGTGCCAGCAGCTTAATATGGGGAACCTACGAGCAGTACTTC. Translated, it gives CASSLIWGTYEQYF.

This chain joins TRBV7-6 and TRBJ2-1; D not resolved. Germline values: CDR1 SGHVS, CDR2 FNYEAQ. The CDR3 has 13 residues. V lost 0 bases and J lost 9, with 9 bases in between. CDR3 DNA: TGTGCCAGCAGCTTAGCCGGTGTAGGTGAGCAGTTCTTC. This sequence encodes CASSLAGVGEQFF.

This rearrangement joins TRBV7-3 to TRBJ2-3; 10 bases are a match to TRBD2. The CDR3 totals 15 residues. Germline CDR1 SGHTA, CDR2 FQGTGA. The ends lost 5 bases at V and 8 bases at J; junction bases unmatched: 10. CDR3 coding DNA: TGTGCCAGCAGCGTAGCGGGAGGTGGGTCAGGTACGCAGTATTTT. As protein: CASSVAGGGSGTQYF. The full variable domain, rest sourced from reference TRBV7-3 and TRBJ2-3, is GAGVSQTPSNKVTEKGKYVELRCDPISGHTALYWYRQSLGQGPEFLIYFQGTGAADDSGLPNDRFFAVRPEGSVSTLKIQRTERGDSAVYLCASSVAGGGSGTQYFGPGTRLTVL.

This chain connects TRBV11-3 to TRBJ1-1, with D possibly TRBD1 on 6 matching bases. Between the trimmed V and J ends, which lost 3 bases and 3 bases, there was a span of 11 bases. CDR1 is SGHNT, CDR2 YENEEA, per germline. This CDR3 has 14 residues. CDR3: CASSFRSGDTEAFF. In nucleotides, the CDR3 is TGTGCCAGCAGCTTTCGTTCAGGGGACACTGAAGCTTTCTTT.

The rearrangement joins TRBV5-4 to TRBJ2-2; possibly TRBD1 or TRBD2 for D (5 bases each). From germline, CDR1 is SGHNT and CDR2 YYREEE (reference sequence). This CDR3 region has 15 residues. The germline V and J ends were trimmed by 0 bases and 6 bases, with 12 bases remaining between them. As DNA, the CDR3 is TGTGCCAGCAGCTTGGCGGGGCTGGGGGCCGGGGAGCTGTTTTTT. Its protein product is CASSLAGLGAGELFF.

This sequence joins TRBV5-1 and TRBJ1-2; D remains unclear. Trimming took off 4 bases at V and 5 bases at J, with 12 bases between the two ends. Germline V gives CDR1 SGHRS, CDR2 YFSETQ. CDR3 length equals 13 residues. The DNA for the CDR3 is TGCGCCAGCAGCCCTAACGACAATTATGGCTACACCTTC. Translation gives CASSPNDNYGYTF. Together with reference TRBV5-1 and TRBJ1-2, the CDR3 gives the full variable domain: KAGVTQTPRYLIKTRGQQVTLSCSPISGHRSVSWYQQTPGQGLQFLFEYFSETQRNKGNFPGRFSGRQFSNSRSEMNVSTLELGDSALYLCASSPNDNYGYTFGSGTRLTVV.

This chain joins TRBV5-4 and TRBJ2-6; D gene uncertain. The ends were cut back, 4 bases at V and 0 bases at J, with 8 bases in the middle. Germline V gives CDR1 SGHNT, CDR2 YYREEE (reference sequence). The CDR3 runs to 15 residues. The CDR3 is CASSTALSGANVLTF. As DNA, the CDR3 is TGTGCCAGCAGCACCGCCCTCTCTGGGGCCAACGTCCTGACTTTC.

The chain recombines TRBV7-9 with TRBJ2-2, with D perhaps matching TRBD2 (5 bases). The germline V gene encodes CDR1 SEHNR and CDR2 FQNEAQ (reference sequence). V was pared by 1 base and J by 5 bases, with 14 bases between. The CDR3 consists of 16 residues. CDR3 DNA: TGTGCCAGCAGCTTAGTACCAGGTCCGGGGACCGGGGAGCTGTTTTTT. It translates to CASSLVPGPGTGELFF.

This rearrangement joins TRBV15 to TRBJ2-1; 9 nucleotides align to TRBD2. This CDR3 region has 16 residues. Unmatched junction bases numbered 8, after V lost 1 base and J lost 7 bases. Germline CDR1 reads LNHNV; CDR2 reads YYDKDF (reference sequence). CDR3 nucleotides: TGTGCCACCAGCAGAGGAAAGACTAGCGGAGAGAATGAGCAGTTCTTC. Amino acids: CATSRGKTSGENEQFF.

V and J are TRBV2 and TRBJ2-7; perhaps D is TRBD1 or TRBD2 (5 bases each). CDR3 length equals 14 residues. Germline values: CDR1 SNHLY, CDR2 FYNNEI. Trimming took off 5 bases at V and 3 bases at J, with 14 bases between the two ends. The CDR3 here is CASSNRDGLYEQYF. CDR3 sequence (DNA): TGTGCCAGCAGTAATCGGGACGGCCTCTACGAGCAGTACTTC.